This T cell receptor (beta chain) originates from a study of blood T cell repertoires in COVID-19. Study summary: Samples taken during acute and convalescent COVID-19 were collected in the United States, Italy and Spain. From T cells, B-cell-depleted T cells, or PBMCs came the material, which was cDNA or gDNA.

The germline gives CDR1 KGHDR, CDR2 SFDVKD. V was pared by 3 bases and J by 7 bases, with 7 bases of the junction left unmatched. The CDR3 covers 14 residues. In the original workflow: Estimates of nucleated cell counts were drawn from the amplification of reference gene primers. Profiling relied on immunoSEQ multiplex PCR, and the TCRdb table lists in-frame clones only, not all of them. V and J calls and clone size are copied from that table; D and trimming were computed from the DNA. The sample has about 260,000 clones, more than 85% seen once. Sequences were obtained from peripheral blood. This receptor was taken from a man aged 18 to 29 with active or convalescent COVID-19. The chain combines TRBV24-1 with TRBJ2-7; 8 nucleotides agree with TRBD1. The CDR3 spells CATSDDGTGREQYF. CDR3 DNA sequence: TGTGCCACCAGTGATGACGGGACAGGACGTGAGCAGTACTTC.